The rows below give T cell receptor beta chains drawn from one sample of a study of OX40 agonist ivuxolimab in advanced cancers. Profiled with immunoSEQ multiplex PCR; TCRdb holds only in-frame clones, not every one. The profile shows tens of thousands of clones, approximately 83% of them singletons. The source material was CD4+ or CD8+ T cells sorted from blood, sampled in a trial of the OX40 agonist ivuxolimab. These receptors originate from an adult with an advanced solid tumor such as melanoma, head and neck, liver or kidney cancer. Both conserved end residues are trimmed from each CDR3. Each record gives: J gene, V gene, clone size, CDR3 protein. Expanded clones get a size class; other rows say once, few or many, or leave the size out.

j_call: TRBJ2-5; v_call: TRBV28; clone_size: NA; cdr3_aa: ASSLLGTQY
j_call: TRBJ2-5; v_call: TRBV18; clone_size: NA; cdr3_aa: ASSPPGLEGLLETQY
j_call: TRBJ1-2; v_call: TRBV25-1; clone_size: NA; cdr3_aa: ASSTPGEVLYGYT
j_call: TRBJ2-7; v_call: TRBV7-9; clone_size: NA; cdr3_aa: ASSFLAGSYEQY
j_call: TRBJ2-7; v_call: TRBV7-9; clone_size: few; cdr3_aa: ASSDPGQSSYEQY
j_call: TRBJ1-5; v_call: TRBV19; clone_size: NA; cdr3_aa: ASSPSQRGRPQH
j_call: TRBJ2-3; v_call: TRBV29-1; clone_size: NA; cdr3_aa: SVAPGIADTQY
j_call: TRBJ2-1; v_call: TRBV30; clone_size: NA; cdr3_aa: AWSISGGAYNEQF
j_call: TRBJ2-2; v_call: TRBV18; clone_size: NA; cdr3_aa: ASSPTSNTGELF
j_call: TRBJ2-5; v_call: TRBV19; clone_size: NA; cdr3_aa: ASSFQRGQETQY
j_call: TRBJ1-6; v_call: TRBV6-1; clone_size: NA; cdr3_aa: ASSDSGSFNSPLH
j_call: TRBJ1-1; v_call: TRBV4-3; clone_size: NA; cdr3_aa: ASSQERRLEAF
j_call: TRBJ2-1; v_call: TRBV29-1; clone_size: NA; cdr3_aa: SSWTSRNEQF
j_call: TRBJ2-7; v_call: TRBV28; clone_size: NA; cdr3_aa: ASSKRPGLAALLSYEQY
j_call: TRBJ2-7; v_call: TRBV15; clone_size: NA; cdr3_aa: ATSRDFDRGEQY
j_call: TRBJ2-1; v_call: TRBV30; clone_size: NA; cdr3_aa: ARGNWGRGNEQF
j_call: TRBJ2-2; v_call: TRBV5-4; clone_size: NA; cdr3_aa: ASSRRWEELF
j_call: TRBJ2-7; v_call: TRBV11-2; clone_size: once; cdr3_aa: ASSLDLNSAREQY
j_call: TRBJ2-7; v_call: TRBV4-1; clone_size: NA; cdr3_aa: ASSGTKTTYEQY
j_call: TRBJ1-2; v_call: TRBV7-3; clone_size: NA; cdr3_aa: ASSLMGEGGYT
j_call: TRBJ2-1; v_call: TRBV5-8; clone_size: NA; cdr3_aa: ASSTNRGAYNEQF
j_call: TRBJ1-1; v_call: TRBV5-1; clone_size: NA; cdr3_aa: ASSFLGTQGTEAF
j_call: TRBJ1-3; v_call: TRBV4-1; clone_size: NA; cdr3_aa: ASSQRRDSGNTIY
j_call: TRBJ1-2; v_call: TRBV6-1; clone_size: NA; cdr3_aa: ASKVTQGYGYT
j_call: TRBJ2-5; v_call: TRBV7-7; clone_size: NA; cdr3_aa: ASSPRAGHGETQY